The 30 T cell receptor beta chains below all came from one sample that was sequenced in a study of T cell repertoires in cytomegalovirus infection. TCRdb fed the reads into MiXCR, producing one record per CDR3 protein. The table has a few hundred thousand distinct CDR3 sequences, more than 15% seen once; the top ten hold around half. The sample comprised CD8+ T cells from PBMCs. Receptors originate from a human donor in good health (CMV status not recorded). Some clones in this sample may be carry-over from other donors' samples.

This clonotype was detected ten times or more. The chain couples TRBV6-1 to TRBJ2-2, with D possibly called TRBD1 or TRBD2 (5 bases each). The length of the CDR3 is 14 residues. V dropped 6 bases and J dropped 6 bases, with 14 bases sitting between them. In germline, CDR1 is MNHNS, CDR2 SASEGT. The CDR3 DNA sequence: TGTGCCAGCAGCCCGGGGACCCTCCCCGGGGAGCTGTTTTTT. It encodes CASSPGTLPGELFF.

This sequence joins TRBV28 and TRBJ2-7; TRBD2 agrees at 7 bases. V shed 8 bases and J 2 bases; nucleotides not matched to a gene: 12. The CDR3 runs 15 residues. Germline CDR1 reads MDHEN; CDR2 reads SYDVKM. In DNA form, the CDR3 reads TGTGCCAGCCGTTACATCCTCGGGGGGACCTACGAGCAGTACTTC. Translation: CASRYILGGTYEQYF.

The V and J genes are TRBV6-1 and TRBJ2-7, with D possibly TRBD1 on 7 matching bases. This CDR3 has 16 residues. With 1 base removed from V and 2 bases from J, the gap between germline ends came to 15 bases. CDR1 and CDR2 (germline): MNHNS, SASEGT. CDR3 coding DNA: TGTGCCAGCAGTGAAGGCAGGGGGGCCTTCACCTACGAGCAGTACTTC. The encoded protein is CASSEGRGAFTYEQYF.

The chain joins TRBV7-6 to TRBJ1-1; D gene unclear. Germline CDR1 is SGHVS and CDR2 is FNYEAQ. V was cut by 0 bases and J by 5 bases, with 13 bases left in between. CDR3 length equals 15 residues. The CDR3 spells CASSLALGYRTEAFF. CDR3 sequence (DNA): TGTGCCAGCAGCTTAGCGCTCGGCTACCGGACTGAAGCTTTCTTT.

This clonotype was picked up many times. The chain combines TRBV12-3 or TRBV12-4 with TRBJ2-7; D is undetermined. The CDR3 loop spans 12 amino acids. V was cut by 7 bases and J by 2 bases, with 9 bases left in between. This CDR3 is CASTSTTYEQYF. CDR3 nucleotides: TGTGCCAGCACCTCCACCACCTACGAGCAGTACTTC.

This clonotype was seen a handful of times. The chain has TRBV2 and TRBJ2-6; no clear D. CDR1 and CDR2 from the germline V gene are SNHLY and FYNNEI. V was shortened by 2 bases and J by 0 bases, with 5 bases between the two germline ends. The CDR3 sequence is 15 residues long. CDR3 sequence reads: CASSEITSGANVLTF. CDR3 in DNA: TGTGCCAGCAGTGAAATTACCTCTGGGGCCAACGTCCTGACTTTC.

This clonotype was seen ten or more times. V is TRBV7-8 and J is TRBJ2-7, with D perhaps matching TRBD1 or TRBD2 (5 bases each). Trimming cost V 0 bases and J 5 bases, with 17 bases left between them. Germline CDR1 is SGHVS and CDR2 is FQNEAQ. This CDR3 has 16 residues. This chain's CDR3 is CASSLAGRNSGDEQYF. Written as DNA, the CDR3 is TGTGCCAGCAGCTTAGCGGGACGGAATTCAGGCGACGAGCAGTACTTC.

The chain is built from TRBV27 and TRBJ2-7; D ambiguous. V was shortened by 6 bases and J by 2 bases, with 14 bases between the two germline ends. Germline values: CDR1 MNHEY, CDR2 SMNVEV (reference sequence). The CDR3 length is 14 residues. The DNA of the CDR3 is TGTGCCAGCAGCCCACGGTACCAAGCCTACGAGCAGTACTTC. It codes for CASSPRYQAYEQYF.

This clonotype appeared many times. The chain's CDR3 is CASSYGRVGGYTF. The CDR3 region has the DNA TGTGCCAGCAGTTACGGCCGGGTGGGGGGCTACACCTTC. The chain uses TRBV6-5 and TRBJ1-2, with D hard to call. The germline CDR1 and CDR2 sequences are MNHEY and SVGAGI. V was pared by 2 bases and J by 8 bases, with 12 bases between. The CDR3 extends over 13 amino acids.

This clonotype was counted between two and nine times. The chain is built from TRBV5-4 and TRBJ2-3; tentatively, D is TRBD2 (5 bases). Trimming pared 2 bases from V and 2 bases from J, leaving 21 bases between. Looked up from germline, CDR1 is SGHNT and CDR2 is YYREEE (reference sequence). CDR3 length: 18 amino acids. The CDR3 loop is CASSFVRSGPPHTDTQYF. In nucleotides, the CDR3 is TGTGCCAGCAGCTTTGTTCGAAGCGGTCCCCCACACACAGATACGCAGTATTTT.

This clonotype was observed many times. The J gene is TRBJ2-1, the V gene TRBV6-2 or TRBV6-3, with no clear D. The germline V gene encodes CDR1 MNHEY and CDR2 SVGEGT. The CDR3 runs to 12 residues. Trimming shortened V by 2 bases and J by 8 bases, and 7 bases separated the two germline ends. The CDR3 spells CASSYNIDEQFF. The CDR3 DNA reads as TGTGCCAGCAGTTACAACATCGATGAGCAGTTCTTC.

This clonotype showed up just a few times. The chain has TRBV6-5 and TRBJ2-3; no clear D. The V gene's germline CDR1 is MNHEY and CDR2 SVGAGI. CDR3 length: 14 amino acids. The ends were cut back, 0 bases at V and 4 bases at J, with 8 bases in the middle. The CDR3 region is CASSYSRNPDTQYF. CDR3 coding DNA: TGTGCCAGCAGTTACTCCCGTAACCCAGATACGCAGTATTTT.

In this sample, this clonotype turned up many times. CDR3 region: CASPDRGAITFF. CDR3 bases: TGTGCCAGCCCGGACAGGGGGGCTATTACTTTCTTT. The gene calls are TRBV7-2 and TRBJ1-1; 10 bases agree with TRBD1. The J segment lost 12 bases and the V segment lost 8 bases, leaving 9 bases of the junction unmatched. The germline CDR1 and CDR2 sequences are SGHTA and FQGNSA. This CDR3 contains 12 residues.

The chain combines TRBV5-1 with TRBJ2-2; TRBD1 matches at 7 bases. Germline CDR1 is SGHRS and CDR2 is YFSETQ. The CDR3 spans 17 residues. Losses at the gene ends were 3 bases for V and 4 bases for J; bases not matched to a gene: 12. The CDR3 here is CASSSGTDSLITGELFF. The CDR3 nucleotides read TGCGCCAGCAGCTCGGGGACAGACAGCCTGATCACCGGGGAGCTGTTTTTT.

DNA of the CDR3: TGTGCCAGCGGCGGAAGACAGGGACCCTCCTACAATGAGCAGTTCTTC. This sequence encodes CASGGRQGPSYNEQFF. V and J are TRBV2 and TRBJ2-1; 7 bases fit TRBD1. The CDR3 extends over 16 amino acids. Germline V lookup: CDR1 SNHLY, CDR2 FYNNEI. With 8 bases clipped from V and 0 bases from J, the junction kept 10 bases outside the gene matches.

This clonotype was counted between two and nine times. The genes are TRBV5-4 and TRBJ2-1, with TRBD2 matching over 7 bases. Germline CDR1 reads SGHNT; CDR2 reads YYREEE (reference sequence). This CDR3 has 16 amino acids. Unmatched junction bases numbered 10, after V lost 4 bases and J lost 3 bases. The CDR3 is CASSAPGLPRYNEQFF. The DNA of the CDR3 is TGTGCCAGCAGCGCGCCGGGACTACCGCGCTACAATGAGCAGTTCTTC.

This rearrangement joins TRBV29-1 to TRBJ2-4; tentatively, D is TRBD2 (6 bases). The CDR3 runs to 13 residues. The germline gives CDR1 SQVTM, CDR2 ANQGSEA. V lost 4 bases to trimming and J lost 8 bases, with 15 bases between them. The CDR3 coding sequence is TGCAGCGTTGCCCTAGGCGGGGTTTACATTCAGTACTTC. This encodes CSVALGGVYIQYF. Drawing the rest from reference TRBV29-1 and TRBJ2-4, the complete variable domain is SAVISQKPSRDICQRGTSLTIQCQVDSQVTMMFWYRQQPGQSLTLIATANQGSEATYESGFVIDKFPISRPNLTFSTLTVSNMSPEDSSIYLCSVALGGVYIQYFGAGTRLSVL.

This clonotype was seen more than once but under ten times. The rearrangement joins TRBV2 to TRBJ1-1, with 8 positions matching TRBD1. The CDR3 is 16 amino acids. The ends lost 0 bases at V and 5 bases at J; junction bases unmatched: 8. CDR1 and CDR2 from the germline V gene are SNHLY and FYNNEI. The CDR3 DNA reads TGTGCCAGCAGTGAAGCCTGGACAGGGCGACGAACTGAAGCTTTCTTT. Translation gives CASSEAWTGRRTEAFF. The variable domain in full, completed from reference TRBV2 and TRBJ1-1, reads EPEVTQTPSHQVTQMGQEVILRCVPISNHLYFYWYRQILGQKVEFLVSFYNNEISEKSEIFDDQFSVERPDGSNFTLKIRSTKLEDSAMYFCASSEAWTGRRTEAFFGQGTRLTVV.

This clonotype occurred many times. The chain uses TRBV28 and TRBJ2-5; 7 bases are a match to TRBD1. With 6 bases clipped from V and 4 bases from J, the junction kept 8 bases outside the gene matches. Germline V gene lookup returns CDR1 MDHEN and CDR2 SYDVKM. CDR3 length: 14 residues. The DNA of the CDR3 is TGTGCCAGCAGCTCTACAGGGGTGAGAGAGACCCAGTACTTC. This translates into CASSSTGVRETQYF.

This clonotype was counted between two and nine times. The gene calls are TRBV6-2 or TRBV6-3 and TRBJ2-1, with D maybe TRBD1 (6 bases). V was trimmed by 3 bases and J by 2 bases, leaving 20 bases between them. Germline CDR1 reads MNHEY; CDR2 reads SVGEGT. There are 18 residues in the CDR3. The chain's CDR3 is CASSYGEGGAHPYNEQFF. CDR3 DNA: TGTGCCAGCAGTTATGGGGAAGGGGGTGCTCATCCCTACAATGAGCAGTTCTTC.

This clonotype showed up just a few times. The CDR3 here is CASSYSKQDSYNEQFF. The DNA of the CDR3 is TGTGCCAGCAGTTACTCGAAACAGGACTCCTACAATGAGCAGTTCTTC. The chain couples TRBV6-6 to TRBJ2-1, with D possibly matching TRBD1 (5 bases). CDR1 and CDR2 (germline): MNHNY, SVGAGI (reference sequence). Trimming took off 0 bases at V and 0 bases at J, with 9 bases between the two ends. This CDR3 comprises 16 residues.

The chain couples TRBV20-1 to TRBJ1-4, with TRBD1 matching over 9 bases. Per germline, CDR1 DFQATT and CDR2 SNEGSKA (reference sequence). The CDR3 is 15 residues long. V dropped 1 base and J dropped 7; count of bases not matched to a gene: 7. As DNA, the CDR3 is TGCAGTGCTAGAGTTGTCCGACAGGGGGGTGAAAAACTGTTTTTT. Translating gives CSARVVRQGGEKLFF.

The V call is TRBV7-6, the J call TRBJ2-5, with D possibly TRBD2 on 5 matching bases. CDR3 length: 16 residues. From germline, CDR1 is SGHVS and CDR2 FNYEAQ. Trimming took off 5 bases at V and 4 bases at J, with 20 bases between the two ends. CDR3 coding DNA: TGTGCCAGCAGCGTAGAGGGATTTTCGGCGGGAGAGACCCAGTACTTC. Its translation is CASSVEGFSAGETQYF.

This clonotype appeared many times. The rearrangement joins TRBV10-3 to TRBJ2-3; TRBD2 might be the D (6 bases). This CDR3 comprises 16 residues. Germline CDR1 and CDR2: ENHRY and SYGVKD. V was cut by 3 bases and J by 1 base, with 14 bases left in between. DNA of the CDR3: TGTGCCATCAGTGACGACACTAGCCACCGCACAGATACGCAGTATTTT. As protein: CAISDDTSHRTDTQYF.

This clonotype turned up a few times. The V gene is TRBV2, the J gene TRBJ2-1; 8 bases agree with TRBD2. J gave up 0 bases and V 3 bases, and 7 bases lay outside the gene matches. Germline V gene sequence: CDR1 SNHLY, CDR2 FYNNEI. The CDR3 runs 17 residues. This CDR3 reads CASSEGSGVSSYNEQFF. The CDR3 DNA follows: TGTGCCAGCAGTGAGGGTAGCGGGGTAAGCTCCTACAATGAGCAGTTCTTC.

The rearrangement links TRBV3-1 to TRBJ2-7; D is possibly TRBD1 (6 bases). The CDR3 is 15 residues long. The germline gives CDR1 LGHDT, CDR2 YNNKEL (reference sequence). The V end lost 0 bases, the J end lost 0 bases, and 9 bases lay between the germline ends. The CDR3 is CASSQERTASYEQYF. The CDR3 region has the DNA TGTGCCAGCAGCCAAGAGCGGACAGCCTCCTACGAGCAGTACTTC.

The chain couples TRBV6-6 to TRBJ2-7, with D maybe TRBD1 (5 bases). The germline V and J ends were trimmed by 5 bases and 0 bases, with 8 bases remaining between them. This CDR3 is 13 amino acids long. Germline CDR1 and CDR2: MNHNY and SVGAGI (reference sequence). The CDR3 here is CASSTGHSYEQYF. The CDR3 nucleotides are TGTGCCAGCAGTACAGGACACTCCTACGAGCAGTACTTC.

This clonotype appeared many times. The rearrangement joins TRBV11-2 to TRBJ2-7; D call uncertain. The CDR3 totals 14 residues. V gave up 3 bases and J gave up 3 bases, with 12 bases separating them. Germline CDR1 and CDR2: SGHAT and FQNNGV. The CDR3 reads CASSFNDMGYEQYF. CDR3 nucleotide sequence: TGTGCCAGCAGCTTTAATGACATGGGCTACGAGCAGTACTTC.

Here the CDR3 DNA reads TGTGCCAGCAGTCAGGACTCTGGAAACACCATATATTTT. This translates into CASSQDSGNTIYF. The V call is TRBV6-8, the J call TRBJ1-3; unclear D gene. V lost 5 bases and J 0 bases, leaving 5 bases between the germline ends. The CDR3 covers 13 residues. CDR1 is MNHGY, CDR2 SAAAGT, per germline.

This clonotype was observed a few times. The chain is built from TRBV6-2 or TRBV6-3 and TRBJ2-3, with 11 bases fitting TRBD1. V shed 4 bases, J shed 3 bases, and the junction held 12 bases outside the gene matches. There are 18 residues in the CDR3. The V gene's germline CDR1 is MNHEY and CDR2 SVGEGT. The CDR3 spells CASSSGQGAGKRTDTQYF. The CDR3 nucleotides are TGTGCCAGCAGTTCCGGACAGGGGGCCGGTAAGAGGACAGATACGCAGTATTTT.